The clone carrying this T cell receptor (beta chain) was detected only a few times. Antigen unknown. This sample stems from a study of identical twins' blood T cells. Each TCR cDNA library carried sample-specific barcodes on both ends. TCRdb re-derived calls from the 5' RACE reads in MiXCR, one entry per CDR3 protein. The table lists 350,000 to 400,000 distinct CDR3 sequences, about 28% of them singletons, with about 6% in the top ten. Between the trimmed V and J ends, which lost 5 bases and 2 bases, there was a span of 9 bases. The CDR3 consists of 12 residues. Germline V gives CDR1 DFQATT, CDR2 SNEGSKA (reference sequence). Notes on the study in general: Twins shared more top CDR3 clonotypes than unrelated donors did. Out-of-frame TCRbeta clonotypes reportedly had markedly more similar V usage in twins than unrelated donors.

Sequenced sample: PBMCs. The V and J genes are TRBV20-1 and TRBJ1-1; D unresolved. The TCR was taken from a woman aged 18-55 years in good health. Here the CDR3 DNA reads TGCAGTGCTGGGGTGGCAAACACTGAAGCTTTCTTT. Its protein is CSAGVANTEAFF.